This T cell receptor (beta chain) is from a study of shared clonotypes between healthy human individuals (dated by TCRdb to 2019 to 2021). Background for the entire study: The cohort included a few men and two women between 18 and 49 years of age. Different laboratories and diverse techniques were used to prepare libraries and sequence TCR repertoires, to increase sequencing depth and limit assay-specific biases. Blood TCR repertoires of about five healthy adults were deeply sequenced to estimate repertoire size and the extent of clonotype sharing between individuals. For each donor, CD4 naive and CD4 memory were each given three plates, CD8 naive was given two plates, and CD8 memory was given one plate. Each donor's leukapheresis produced roughly between roughly 0.9 and 8.9 billion PBMCs.

The trim is 0 bases for V and 1 base for J, with a gap of 12 bases between the germline ends. The CDR3 runs 16 residues from the cysteine to the phenylalanine. Only the CDR3 region is kept as DNA, spanning 48 bases read in frame from base 1. In the germline V gene, CDR1 corresponds to SGHRS and CDR2 to YFSETQ. Paper-wide results and their limitations: When several donors were compared, the shared fraction of clonotypes was around 5% for naive CD4, less than 4% for naive CD8, roughly 2.5% for memory CD4, and 0.35% to 0.5% for memory CD8. Pairwise subsampling indicated that sequencing depth was expected to affect the degree of clonotype sharing among donors. Rarefaction of sorted-subset datasets indicated incomplete sequencing despite the large sequencing depth. Sampling was restricted to blood, and TCR repertoires in tissues likely differ from the TCR repertoires found in blood. Estimated clonotype richness was generally larger for naive than for memory subsets. The genetic and exposure-history diversity represented was limited by the small number of donors. Compared with non-shared clonotypes, the clonotypes found in all four sorted-subset donors had higher generation probabilities.

Donors were healthy HIV-negative adults with no recently reported acute infections or vaccinations. Every donor was a Caucasian adult living in Nashville, Tennessee, USA. Magnetic negative selection was used to enrich CD4+ T cells, after which naive cells were positively selected on CD45RA and the negative fraction became the memory subset. After blood collection by leukapheresis, PBMCs were isolated using Ficoll-Histopaque density gradient centrifugation and then cryopreserved in the vapor phase of liquid nitrogen. Purity and quantity of every magnetically sorted T cell population were checked by analytical flow cytometry. From each sorted fraction, genomic DNA was isolated and quantified by UV absorbance on a Nanodrop 2000c. Using the deep immunoSEQ assay, TCR CDR3 regions were amplified from genomic DNA by multiplex PCR. Extracted genomic DNA from each cell subset was spread evenly across all wells of several immunoSEQ 96-well plates, with each plate serving as a replicate. For sorted subsets, approximately 210 ng genomic DNA, equal to 30,000 or so T cell genomes, was loaded into each replicate PCR. Purified libraries were quantified with a Qubit 3.0 fluorometer, sized on a Bioanalyzer 2100, and re-quantified with the KAPA Library Quantification kit. Every immunoSEQ 96-well plate was sequenced on a dedicated single-read 150-cycle Illumina NextSeq 550 flow cell. On the authors' methods: The immunoSEQ output contained only junctional sequences without quality scores, so filtering could not match that applied to full-length reads. Sequences were annotated with PyIR, a Python wrapper for IgBLAST v1.9, using IMGT germline references to assign V/J genes and CDR3. Reads were filtered out if the reads had weak V/J assignments (E-value above 1e-6), no CDR3, stop codons, out-of-frame junctions, or ambiguous translated residues. V3J clonotypes were defined by identical inferred V gene, J gene, and CDR3 amino acid sequence. The percentage overlap between two repertoires was calculated by dividing the number of shared unique clonotypes by the size of the smaller repertoire. Richness of each repertoire was evaluated using RTK rarefaction, the Chao1 estimator, and Recon v2.1 estimates of unobserved clonotypes. For all TCRbeta clonotypes obtained by the gDNA method from several donors, generation probabilities were computed with OLGA. TCRdb took over this immuneACCESS table, retaining in-frame rearrangements with V and J assigned. Such tables are incomplete; in checked studies, under half of the missing clones stem from an unresolved V gene, and the remainder is unexplained. From that table come the V and J calls and clone size; the DNA was used to work out D and trimming. Within this sample are approximately 1,000,000 clones, with about four fifths of them counted one time only. Approximately 0.52% of the sample is taken by the ten largest.

This clone was observed a single time. Its cognate antigen has yet to be identified. There are no base qualities to consult, and no much larger clone falls within one base. The origin of this receptor is a man between 18 and 35 years old in good health. Some clones in this sample may be carry-over from other donors' samples. Recombination connected TRBV5-1 to TRBJ2-3; the D gene is perhaps TRBD1, from 5 matching bases. Sequencing was performed on memory CD4+ T cells from PBMCs. The cell subset or site label of this sample denotes: CD45RA-negative fraction. The CDR3 sequence is CASSLDLGAGTDTQYF. The DNA is TGCGCCAGCAGCTTGGATCTAGGGGCGGGCACAGATACGCAGTATTTT.